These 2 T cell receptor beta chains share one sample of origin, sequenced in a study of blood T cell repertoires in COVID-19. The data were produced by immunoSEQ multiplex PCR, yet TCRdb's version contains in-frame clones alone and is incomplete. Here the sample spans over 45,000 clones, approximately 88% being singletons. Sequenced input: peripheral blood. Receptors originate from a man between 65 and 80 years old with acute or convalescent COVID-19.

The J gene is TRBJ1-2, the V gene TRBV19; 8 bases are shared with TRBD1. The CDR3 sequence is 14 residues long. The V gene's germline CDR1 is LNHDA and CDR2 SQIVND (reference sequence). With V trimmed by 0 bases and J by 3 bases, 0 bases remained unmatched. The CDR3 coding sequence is TGTGCCAGTAGTATAGAGGGACAGGACTATGGCTACACCTTC. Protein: CASSIEGQDYGYTF.

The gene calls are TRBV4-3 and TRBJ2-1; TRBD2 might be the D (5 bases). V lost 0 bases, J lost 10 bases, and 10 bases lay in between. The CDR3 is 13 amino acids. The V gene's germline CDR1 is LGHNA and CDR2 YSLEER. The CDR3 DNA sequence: TGCGCCAGCAGCCAAGACGTGAGGAGGGAGCAGTTCTTC. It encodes CASSQDVRREQFF.